The present T cell receptor (beta chain) was sequenced within a study of OX40 agonist ivuxolimab in advanced cancers. Some background on the complete study: Ivuxolimab was a fully human IgG2 agonistic monoclonal antibody targeting the costimulatory receptor OX40 (CD134). Intravenous ivuxolimab was administered to patients every 2 weeks at six dose levels: 0.01, 0.1, 0.3, 1.5, 3 and 10 mg/kg. Among the 52 dose-escalation patients, roughly 20 had hepatocellular carcinoma, approximately 15 melanoma, 9 renal cell carcinoma and 9 head and neck cancer. In the dose-escalation cohort, 82.7% of patients were male, and the mean age was approximately 60 years, with a range of roughly 20 to 80. Patients were allowed to have had prior anti-PD-1, anti-PD-L1 or anti-CTLA-4 therapy, and approximately 40% of the dose-escalation patients had previously received checkpoint inhibitors. Partial responses occurred in three dose-escalation patients, of whom one had hepatocellular carcinoma and two had cutaneous melanoma. The purpose of peripheral TCRbeta sequencing was to test whether ivuxolimab changed TCR sequence diversity and led to clonal T-cell expansion. The paper reports the monotherapy dose-escalation portion (N = 52 patients) of the phase I ivuxolimab trial. What the work shows at the level of the full study, not this receptor alone: After ivuxolimab, expanded clones were on average more numerous among CD8+ T cells than among CD4+ T cells. At doses of 0.1 to 3.0 mg/kg, clonal expansion of both CD4+ and CD8+ blood T cells was observed from baseline to week 6. In the 0.1-3.0 mg/kg groups, partial responders had among the lowest normalized peripheral clonal expansion, particularly in CD8+ T cells. Antigen specificity was not determined for the clonally expanded peripheral T cells. Low levels of normalized T-cell clonal expansion were also seen in some nonresponding patients.

Patients with autoimmune disease history or receiving systemic immunosuppression were excluded from the trial. Peripheral blood for TCR sequencing was collected from all dose cohorts at baseline, on cycle 4 day 1, and on cycle 7 day 1. Samples came from an open-label, multicenter, first-in-human phase I dose-escalation trial of ivuxolimab. The trial enrolled adults with locally advanced or metastatic head and neck squamous cell, hepatocellular, melanoma or renal cell carcinoma. Before TCR sequencing, CD4+ T cells and CD8+ T cells were sorted from peripheral blood as separate populations. Genomic DNA was extracted from sorted cells for sequencing of the TCRbeta CDR3 region. The immunoSEQ Assay was used to sequence the TCRbeta CDR3 regions. TCRdb mirrors the immuneACCESS table, restricted to in-frame sequences. Some clones are absent from its copies; in checked studies, under half trace to an unresolved V gene, and the reason for the others is unknown. Recorded for this sample are some 69,000 clones; about 90% of them occurred a single time. Over 9.5% of the sample is held by the ten biggest clonotypes.

Unmatched junction bases come to 10, with V trimmed by 3 bases and J by 7 bases. The germline V gene encodes CDR1 LNHNV and CDR2 YYDKDF (reference sequence). The CDR3 sequence holds 15 residues, the cysteine and phenylalanine included. The entry retains the CDR3 DNA only, 45 bases that are in frame from base 1. In the case of this clone: Its specific antigen is unknown. Base qualities are not recorded, but no much larger clone differs from it by a single base.

The sequence was collected from an adult with an advanced solid tumor such as melanoma, head and neck, liver or kidney cancer. The material was CD4+ or CD8+ T cells sorted from blood, obtained in a trial of the OX40 agonist ivuxolimab. The V and J segments used are TRBV15 and TRBJ1-2; TRBD1 aligns with 8 central bases. Read as DNA, the sequence is TGTGCCACCAGCAGGGAGACAGGGGTACAGCGTGGCTACACCTTC. Translated, this gives CATSRETGVQRGYTF.